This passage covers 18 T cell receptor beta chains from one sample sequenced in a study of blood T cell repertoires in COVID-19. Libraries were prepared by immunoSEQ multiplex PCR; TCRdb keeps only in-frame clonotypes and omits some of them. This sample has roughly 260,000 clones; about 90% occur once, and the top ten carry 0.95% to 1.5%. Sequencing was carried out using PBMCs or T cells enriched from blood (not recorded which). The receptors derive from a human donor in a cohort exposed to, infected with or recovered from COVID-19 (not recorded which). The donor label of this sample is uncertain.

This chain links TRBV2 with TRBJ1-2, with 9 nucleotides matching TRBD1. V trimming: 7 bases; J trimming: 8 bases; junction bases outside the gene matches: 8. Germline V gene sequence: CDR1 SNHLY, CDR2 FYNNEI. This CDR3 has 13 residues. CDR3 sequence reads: CASIEQGARGYTF. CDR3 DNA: TGTGCCAGCATCGAACAGGGGGCGCGGGGCTACACCTTC.

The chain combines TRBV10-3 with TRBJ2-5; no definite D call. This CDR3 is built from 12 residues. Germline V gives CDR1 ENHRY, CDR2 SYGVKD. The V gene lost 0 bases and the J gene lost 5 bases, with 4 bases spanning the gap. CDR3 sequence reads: CAISESQETQYF. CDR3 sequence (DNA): TGTGCCATCAGTGAGTCGCAGGAGACCCAGTACTTC.

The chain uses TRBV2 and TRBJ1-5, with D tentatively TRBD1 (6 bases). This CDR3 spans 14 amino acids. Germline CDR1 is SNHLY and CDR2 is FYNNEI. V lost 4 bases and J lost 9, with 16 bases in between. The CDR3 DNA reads TGTGCCAGCAGTGCCCCCGGGGGAGGGGGGCCCCAGCATTTT. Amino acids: CASSAPGGGGPQHF. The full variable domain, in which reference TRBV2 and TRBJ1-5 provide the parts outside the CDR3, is EPEVTQTPSHQVTQMGQEVILRCVPISNHLYFYWYRQILGQKVEFLVSFYNNEISEKSEIFDDQFSVERPDGSNFTLKIRSTKLEDSAMYFCASSAPGGGGPQHFGDGTRLSIL.

As DNA, the CDR3 is TGTGCCAGCAGCTTAGAAGAAGGGGCGGACAGCCTTAGAGGCTACACCTTC. Its protein product is CASSLEEGADSLRGYTF. V usage is TRBV7-9 and J usage is TRBJ1-2, with a possible D match to TRBD1 (6 bases). Germline-derived CDR1 and CDR2 are SEHNR and FQNEAQ (reference sequence). Trimming removed 1 base from V and 8 bases from J, with 23 bases in between. The CDR3 consists of 17 residues.

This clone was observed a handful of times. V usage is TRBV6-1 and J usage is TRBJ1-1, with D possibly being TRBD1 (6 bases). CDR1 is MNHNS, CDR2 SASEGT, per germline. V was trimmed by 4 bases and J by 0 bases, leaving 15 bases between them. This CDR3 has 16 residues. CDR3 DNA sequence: TGTGCCAGCAGTGCAAACAGGGCGCGTATGAACACTGAAGCTTTCTTT. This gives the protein CASSANRARMNTEAFF.

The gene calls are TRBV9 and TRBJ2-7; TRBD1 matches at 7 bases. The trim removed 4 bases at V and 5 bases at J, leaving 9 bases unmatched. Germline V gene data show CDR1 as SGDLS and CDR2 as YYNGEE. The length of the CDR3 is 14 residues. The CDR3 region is CASSNPGQRDEQYF. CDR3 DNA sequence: TGTGCCAGCAGCAACCCGGGACAGAGAGACGAGCAGTACTTC.

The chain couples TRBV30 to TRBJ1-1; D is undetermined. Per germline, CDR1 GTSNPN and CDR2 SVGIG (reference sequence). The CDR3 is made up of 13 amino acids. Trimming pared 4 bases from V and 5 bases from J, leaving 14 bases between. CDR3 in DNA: TGTGCCTGGACCACGGTCGGGGTAACTGAAGCTTTCTTT. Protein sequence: CAWTTVGVTEAFF. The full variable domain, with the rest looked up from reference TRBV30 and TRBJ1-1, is SQTIHQWPATLVQPVGSPLSLECTVEGTSNPNLYWYRQAAGRGLQLLFYSVGIGQISSEVPQNLSASRPQDRQFILSSKKLLLSDSGFYLCAWTTVGVTEAFFGQGTRLTVV.

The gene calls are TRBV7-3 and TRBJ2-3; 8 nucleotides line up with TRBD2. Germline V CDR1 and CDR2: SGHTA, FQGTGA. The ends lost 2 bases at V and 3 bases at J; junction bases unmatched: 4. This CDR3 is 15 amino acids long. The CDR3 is CASSLGGGGTDTQYF. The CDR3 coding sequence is TGTGCCAGCAGCTTAGGTGGCGGGGGGACAGATACGCAGTATTTT.

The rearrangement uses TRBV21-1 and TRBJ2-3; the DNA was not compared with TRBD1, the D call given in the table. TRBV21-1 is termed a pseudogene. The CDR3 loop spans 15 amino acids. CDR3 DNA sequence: TGTGCCAGCCCCAAAAGGGGGAACGGCACAGATACGCAGTATTTT. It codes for CASPKRGNGTDTQYF.

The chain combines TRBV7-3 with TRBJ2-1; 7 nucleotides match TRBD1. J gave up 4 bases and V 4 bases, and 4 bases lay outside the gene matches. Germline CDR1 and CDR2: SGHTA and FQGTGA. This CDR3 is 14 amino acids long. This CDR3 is CASSSGTDYNEQFF. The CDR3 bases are TGTGCCAGCAGCTCCGGGACAGATTACAATGAGCAGTTCTTC.

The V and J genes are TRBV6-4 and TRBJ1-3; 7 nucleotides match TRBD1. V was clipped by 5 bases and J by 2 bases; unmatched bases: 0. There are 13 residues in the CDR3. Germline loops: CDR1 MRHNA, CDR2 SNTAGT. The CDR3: CASSTGAGNTIYF. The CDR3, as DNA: TGTGCCAGCAGTACAGGGGCTGGAAACACCATATATTTT.

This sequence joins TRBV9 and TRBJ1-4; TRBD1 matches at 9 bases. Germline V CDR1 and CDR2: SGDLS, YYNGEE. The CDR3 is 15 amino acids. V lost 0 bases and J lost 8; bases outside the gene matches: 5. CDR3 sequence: CASSVGQGVREKLFF. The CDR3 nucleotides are TGTGCCAGCAGCGTAGGACAGGGGGTACGAGAAAAACTGTTTTTT. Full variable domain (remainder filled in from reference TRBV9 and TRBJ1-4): DSGVTQTPKHLITATGQRVTLRCSPRSGDLSVYWYQQSLDQGLQFLIQYYNGEERAKGNILERFSAQQFPDLHSELNLSSLELGDSALYFCASSVGQGVREKLFFGSGTQLSVL.

The chain's CDR3 is CASSSRAGTNQPQHF. CDR3 nucleotides: TGTGCCAGCAGCTCTCGGGCGGGTACCAATCAGCCCCAGCATTTT. V and J are TRBV7-3 and TRBJ1-5; D unresolved. CDR3 length: 15 amino acids. V dropped 4 bases and J dropped 3 bases, with 13 bases sitting between them. From germline, CDR1 is SGHTA and CDR2 FQGTGA.

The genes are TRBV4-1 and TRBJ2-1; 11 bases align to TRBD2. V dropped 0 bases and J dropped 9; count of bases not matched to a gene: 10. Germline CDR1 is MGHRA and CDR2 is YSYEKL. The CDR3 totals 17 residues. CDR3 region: CASSQEWPSGGSIEQFF. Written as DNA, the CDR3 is TGCGCCAGCAGCCAAGAGTGGCCTAGCGGGGGGAGTATTGAGCAGTTCTTC.

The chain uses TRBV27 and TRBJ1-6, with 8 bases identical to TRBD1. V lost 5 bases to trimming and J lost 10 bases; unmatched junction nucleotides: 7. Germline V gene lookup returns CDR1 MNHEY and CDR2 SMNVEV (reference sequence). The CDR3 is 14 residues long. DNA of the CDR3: TGTGCCAGCAGTCCCGGGACAGGTGGATCACCCCTCCACTTT. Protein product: CASSPGTGGSPLHF.

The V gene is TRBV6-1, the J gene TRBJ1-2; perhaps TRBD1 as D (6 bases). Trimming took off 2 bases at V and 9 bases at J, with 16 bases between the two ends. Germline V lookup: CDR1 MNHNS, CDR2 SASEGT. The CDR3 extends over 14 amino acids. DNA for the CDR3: TGTGCCAGCAGTGAACCCGGGACATCACCACGCTACACCTTC. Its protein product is CASSEPGTSPRYTF.

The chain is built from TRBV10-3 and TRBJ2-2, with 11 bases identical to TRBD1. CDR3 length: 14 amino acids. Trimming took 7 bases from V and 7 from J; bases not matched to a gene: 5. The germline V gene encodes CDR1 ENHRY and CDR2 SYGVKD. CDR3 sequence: CAITGTGGDGELFF. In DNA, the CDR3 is TGTGCCATCACCGGGACAGGGGGTGACGGGGAGCTGTTTTTT.

The CDR3 bases are TGTGCCAGCAGTGAGGAGGGTACAGGGGCCAACGTCCTGACTTTC. It encodes CASSEEGTGANVLTF. The chain uses TRBV6-1 and TRBJ2-6, with D perhaps matching TRBD2 (6 bases). V lost 3 bases and J lost 4, with 10 bases in between. The germline V gene encodes CDR1 MNHNS and CDR2 SASEGT. The CDR3 runs 15 residues.